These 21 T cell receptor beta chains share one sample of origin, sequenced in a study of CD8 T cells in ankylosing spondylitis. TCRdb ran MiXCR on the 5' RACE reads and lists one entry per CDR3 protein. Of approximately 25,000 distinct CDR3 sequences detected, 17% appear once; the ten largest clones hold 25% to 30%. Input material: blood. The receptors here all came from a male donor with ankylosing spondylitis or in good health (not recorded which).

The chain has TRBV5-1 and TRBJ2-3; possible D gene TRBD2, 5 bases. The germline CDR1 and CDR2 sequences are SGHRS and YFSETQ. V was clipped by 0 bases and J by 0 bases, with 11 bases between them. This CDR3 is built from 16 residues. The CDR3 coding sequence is TGCGCCAGCAGCTTGGTGCCGGGATCGAGCACAGATACGCAGTATTTT. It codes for CASSLVPGSSTDTQYF.

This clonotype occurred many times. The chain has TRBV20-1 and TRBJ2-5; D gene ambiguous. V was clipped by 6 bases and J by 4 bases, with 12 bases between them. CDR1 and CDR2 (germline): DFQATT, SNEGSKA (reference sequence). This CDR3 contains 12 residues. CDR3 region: CSADLAGETQYF. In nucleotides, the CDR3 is TGCAGTGCCGATTTGGCTGGAGAGACCCAGTACTTC.

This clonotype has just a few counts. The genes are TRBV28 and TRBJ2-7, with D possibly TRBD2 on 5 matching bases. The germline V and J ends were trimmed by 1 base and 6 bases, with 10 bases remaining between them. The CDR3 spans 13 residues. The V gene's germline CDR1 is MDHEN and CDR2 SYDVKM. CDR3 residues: CASSLFSAVEQYF. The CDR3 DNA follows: TGTGCCAGCAGTTTATTTTCAGCGGTCGAGCAGTACTTC.

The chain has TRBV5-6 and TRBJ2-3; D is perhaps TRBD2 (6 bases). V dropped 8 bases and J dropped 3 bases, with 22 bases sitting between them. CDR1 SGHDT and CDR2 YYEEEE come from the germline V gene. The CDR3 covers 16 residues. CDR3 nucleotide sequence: TGTGCCAGTAGCGGCCGAAGGGTATCACAGACAGATACGCAGTATTTT. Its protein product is CASSGRRVSQTDTQYF.

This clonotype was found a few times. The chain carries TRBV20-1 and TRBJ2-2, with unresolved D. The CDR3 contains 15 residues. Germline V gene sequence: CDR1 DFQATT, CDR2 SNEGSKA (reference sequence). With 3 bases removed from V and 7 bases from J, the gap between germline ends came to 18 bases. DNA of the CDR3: TGCAGTGCTAGTTATCCTCTAGAAGAGGACGGGGAGCTGTTTTTT. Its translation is CSASYPLEEDGELFF.

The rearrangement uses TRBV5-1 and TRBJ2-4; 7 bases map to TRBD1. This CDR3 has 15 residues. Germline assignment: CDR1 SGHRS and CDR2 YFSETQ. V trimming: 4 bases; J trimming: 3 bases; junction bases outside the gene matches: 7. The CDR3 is CASSMKGTDKNIQYF. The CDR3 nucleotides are TGCGCCAGCAGCATGAAAGGGACAGACAAAAACATTCAGTACTTC.

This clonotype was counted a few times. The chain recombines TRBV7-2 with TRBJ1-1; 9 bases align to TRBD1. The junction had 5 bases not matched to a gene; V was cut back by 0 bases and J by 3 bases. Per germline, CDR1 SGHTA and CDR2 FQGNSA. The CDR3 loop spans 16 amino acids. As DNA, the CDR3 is TGTGCCAGCAGCTTAGCGGGACAGGGTGGGGACACTGAAGCTTTCTTT. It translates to CASSLAGQGGDTEAFF.

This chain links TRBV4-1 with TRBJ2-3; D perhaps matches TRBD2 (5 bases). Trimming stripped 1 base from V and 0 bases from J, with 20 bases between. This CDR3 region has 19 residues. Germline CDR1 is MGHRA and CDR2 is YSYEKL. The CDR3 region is CASSQGELLGDKSTDTQYF. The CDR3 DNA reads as TGCGCCAGCAGCCAAGGGGAGCTGTTGGGCGACAAGAGCACAGATACGCAGTATTTT.

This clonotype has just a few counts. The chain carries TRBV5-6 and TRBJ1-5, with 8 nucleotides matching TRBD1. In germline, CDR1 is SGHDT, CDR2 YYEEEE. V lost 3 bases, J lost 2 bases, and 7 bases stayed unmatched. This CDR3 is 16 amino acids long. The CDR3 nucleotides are TGTGCCAGCAGCTACGGCAGGGGGCGGCGCAATCAGCCCCAGCATTTT. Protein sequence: CASSYGRGRRNQPQHF.

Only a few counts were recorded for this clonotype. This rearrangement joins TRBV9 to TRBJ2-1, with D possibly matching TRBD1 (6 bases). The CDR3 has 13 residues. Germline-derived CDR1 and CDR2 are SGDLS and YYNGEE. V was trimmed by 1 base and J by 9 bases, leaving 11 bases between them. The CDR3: CASSVHRVGEQFF. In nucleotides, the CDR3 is TGTGCCAGCAGCGTACACAGGGTTGGTGAGCAGTTCTTC.

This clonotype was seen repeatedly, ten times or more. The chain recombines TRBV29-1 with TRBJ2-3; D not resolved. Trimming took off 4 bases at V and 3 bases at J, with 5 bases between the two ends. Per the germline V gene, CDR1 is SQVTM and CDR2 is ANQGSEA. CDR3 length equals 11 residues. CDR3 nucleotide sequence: TGCAGCGTTGTACTGACAGATACGCAGTATTTT. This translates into CSVVLTDTQYF.

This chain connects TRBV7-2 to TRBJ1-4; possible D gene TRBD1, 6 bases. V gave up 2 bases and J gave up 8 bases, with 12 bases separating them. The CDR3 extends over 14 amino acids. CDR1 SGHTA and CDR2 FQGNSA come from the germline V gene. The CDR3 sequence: CASSLSRGGEKLFF. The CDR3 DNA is TGTGCCAGCAGCTTAAGCAGGGGAGGGGAAAAACTGTTTTTT.

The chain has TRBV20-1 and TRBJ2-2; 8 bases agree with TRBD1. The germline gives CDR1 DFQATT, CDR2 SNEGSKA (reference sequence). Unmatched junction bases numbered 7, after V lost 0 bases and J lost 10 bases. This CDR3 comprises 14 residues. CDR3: CSARDMGQGAELFF. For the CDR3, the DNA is TGCAGTGCTAGAGATATGGGGCAGGGGGCGGAGCTGTTTTTT.

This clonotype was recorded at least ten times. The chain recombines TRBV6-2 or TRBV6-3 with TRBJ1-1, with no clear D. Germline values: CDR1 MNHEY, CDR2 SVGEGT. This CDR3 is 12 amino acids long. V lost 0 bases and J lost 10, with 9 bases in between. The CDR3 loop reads CASSYSVLGAFF. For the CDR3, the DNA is TGTGCCAGCAGTTACTCAGTACTTGGAGCTTTCTTT.

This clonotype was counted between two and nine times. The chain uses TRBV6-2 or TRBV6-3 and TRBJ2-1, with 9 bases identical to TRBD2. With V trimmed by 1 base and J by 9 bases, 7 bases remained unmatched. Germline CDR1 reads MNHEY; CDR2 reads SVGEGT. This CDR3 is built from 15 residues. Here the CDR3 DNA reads TGTGCCAGCAGTTACTTCCCTAGCGGGGACGGTGAGCAGTTCTTC. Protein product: CASSYFPSGDGEQFF.

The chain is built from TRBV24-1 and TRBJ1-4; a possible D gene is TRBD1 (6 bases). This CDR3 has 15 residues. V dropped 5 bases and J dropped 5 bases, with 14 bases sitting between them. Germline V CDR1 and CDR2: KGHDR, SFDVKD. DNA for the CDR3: TGTGCCACCAGTGCCAGCGAGGGGGGAAATGAAAAACTGTTTTTT. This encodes CATSASEGGNEKLFF.

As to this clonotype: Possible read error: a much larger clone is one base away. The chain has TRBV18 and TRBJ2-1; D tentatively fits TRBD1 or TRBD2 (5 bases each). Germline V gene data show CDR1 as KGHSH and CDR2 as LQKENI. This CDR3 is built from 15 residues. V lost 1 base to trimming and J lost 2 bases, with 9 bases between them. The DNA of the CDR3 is TGTGCCAGCTCACCACGGGGGACCACCTACAATGAGCAGTTCTTC. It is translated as CASSPRGTTYNEQFF.

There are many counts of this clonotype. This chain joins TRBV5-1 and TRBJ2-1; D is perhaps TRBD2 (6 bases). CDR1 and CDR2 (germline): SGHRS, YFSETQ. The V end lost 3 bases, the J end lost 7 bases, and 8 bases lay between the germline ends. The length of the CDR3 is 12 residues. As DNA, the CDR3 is TGCGCCAGCAGCTGGGGGGAGAATGAGCAGTTCTTC. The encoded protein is CASSWGENEQFF.

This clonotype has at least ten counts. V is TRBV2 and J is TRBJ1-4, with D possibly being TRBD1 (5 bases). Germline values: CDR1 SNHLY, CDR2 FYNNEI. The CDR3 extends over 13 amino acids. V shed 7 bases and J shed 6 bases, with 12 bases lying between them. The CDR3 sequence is CASTSGADEKLFF. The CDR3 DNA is TGTGCCAGCACGTCTGGGGCTGATGAAAAACTGTTTTTT.

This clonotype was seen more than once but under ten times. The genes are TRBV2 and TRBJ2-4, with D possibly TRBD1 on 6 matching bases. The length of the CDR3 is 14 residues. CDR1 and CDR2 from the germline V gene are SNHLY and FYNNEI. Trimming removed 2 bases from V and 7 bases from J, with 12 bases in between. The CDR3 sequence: CASSEQGQGNIQYF. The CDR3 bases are TGTGCCAGCAGTGAACAGGGACAAGGGAACATTCAGTACTTC. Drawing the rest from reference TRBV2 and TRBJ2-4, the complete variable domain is EPEVTQTPSHQVTQMGQEVILRCVPISNHLYFYWYRQILGQKVEFLVSFYNNEISEKSEIFDDQFSVERPDGSNFTLKIRSTKLEDSAMYFCASSEQGQGNIQYFGAGTRLSVL.

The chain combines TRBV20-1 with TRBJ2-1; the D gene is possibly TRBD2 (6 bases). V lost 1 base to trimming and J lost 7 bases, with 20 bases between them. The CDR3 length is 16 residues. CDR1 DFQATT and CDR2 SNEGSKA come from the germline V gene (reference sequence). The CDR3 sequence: CSARGGRSLGRNEQFF. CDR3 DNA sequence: TGCAGTGCTAGAGGGGGGAGGAGCTTGGGGCGAAATGAGCAGTTCTTC.